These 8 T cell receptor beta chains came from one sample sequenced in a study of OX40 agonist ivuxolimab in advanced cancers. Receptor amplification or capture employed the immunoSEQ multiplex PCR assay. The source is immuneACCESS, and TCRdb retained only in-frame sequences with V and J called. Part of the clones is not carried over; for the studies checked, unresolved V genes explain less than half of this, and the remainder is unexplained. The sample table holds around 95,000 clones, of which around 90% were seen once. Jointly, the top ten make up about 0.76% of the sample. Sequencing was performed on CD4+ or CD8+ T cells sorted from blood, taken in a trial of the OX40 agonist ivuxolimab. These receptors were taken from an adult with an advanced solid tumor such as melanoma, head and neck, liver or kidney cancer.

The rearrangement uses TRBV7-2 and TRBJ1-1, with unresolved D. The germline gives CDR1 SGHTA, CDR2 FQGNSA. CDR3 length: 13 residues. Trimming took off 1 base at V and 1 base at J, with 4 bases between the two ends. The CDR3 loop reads CASSLEQNTEAFF. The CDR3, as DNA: TGTGCCAGCAGCTTAGAACAGAACACTGAAGCTTTCTTT.

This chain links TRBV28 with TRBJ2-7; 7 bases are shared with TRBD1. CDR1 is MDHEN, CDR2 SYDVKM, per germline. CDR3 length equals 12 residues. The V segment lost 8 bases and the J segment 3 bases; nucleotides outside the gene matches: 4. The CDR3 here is CASGQVLYEQYF. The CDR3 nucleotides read TGTGCCAGCGGACAGGTGCTCTACGAGCAGTACTTC.

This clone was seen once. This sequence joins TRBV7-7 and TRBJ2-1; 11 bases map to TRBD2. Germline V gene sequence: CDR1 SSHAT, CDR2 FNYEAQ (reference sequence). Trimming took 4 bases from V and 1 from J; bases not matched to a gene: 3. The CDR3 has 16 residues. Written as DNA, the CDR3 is TGTGCCAGCAGCTCACGGACTAGCGGGTCCTACAATGAGCAGTTCTTC. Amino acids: CASSSRTSGSYNEQFF.

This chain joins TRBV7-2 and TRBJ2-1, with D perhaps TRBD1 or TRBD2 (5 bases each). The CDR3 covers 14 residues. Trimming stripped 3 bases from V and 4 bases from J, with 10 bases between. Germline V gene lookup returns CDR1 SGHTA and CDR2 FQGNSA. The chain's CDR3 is CASSFEGPYNEQFF. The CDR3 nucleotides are TGTGCCAGCAGCTTCGAGGGGCCTTACAATGAGCAGTTCTTC.

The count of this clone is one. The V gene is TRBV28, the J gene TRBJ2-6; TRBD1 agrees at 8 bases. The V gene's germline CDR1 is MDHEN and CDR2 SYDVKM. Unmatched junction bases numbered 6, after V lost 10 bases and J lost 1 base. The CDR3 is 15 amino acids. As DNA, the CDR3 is TGTGCCACCGGGACAGGAGGTTCTGGGGCCAACGTCCTGACTTTC. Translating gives CATGTGGSGANVLTF.

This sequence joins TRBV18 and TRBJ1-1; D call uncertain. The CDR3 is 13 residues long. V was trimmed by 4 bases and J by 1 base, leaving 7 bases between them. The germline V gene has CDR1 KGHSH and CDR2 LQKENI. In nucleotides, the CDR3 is TGTGCCAGCTCACGAGACGGGAACACTGAAGCTTTCTTT. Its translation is CASSRDGNTEAFF.

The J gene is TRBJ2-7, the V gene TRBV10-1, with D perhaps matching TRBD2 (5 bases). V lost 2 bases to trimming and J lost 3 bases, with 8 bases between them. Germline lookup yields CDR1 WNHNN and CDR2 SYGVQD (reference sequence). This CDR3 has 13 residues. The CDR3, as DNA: TGCGCCAGCAGTGAGGAGGGTTTCTACGAGCAGTACTTC. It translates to CASSEEGFYEQYF.

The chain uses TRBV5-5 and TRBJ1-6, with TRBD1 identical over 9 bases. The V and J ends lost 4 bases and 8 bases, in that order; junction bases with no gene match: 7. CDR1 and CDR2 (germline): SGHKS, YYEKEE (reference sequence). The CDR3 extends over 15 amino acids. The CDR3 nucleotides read TGTGCCAGCAGCCAGGGACAGGGAGGTTATTCACCCCTCCACTTT. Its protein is CASSQGQGGYSPLHF.